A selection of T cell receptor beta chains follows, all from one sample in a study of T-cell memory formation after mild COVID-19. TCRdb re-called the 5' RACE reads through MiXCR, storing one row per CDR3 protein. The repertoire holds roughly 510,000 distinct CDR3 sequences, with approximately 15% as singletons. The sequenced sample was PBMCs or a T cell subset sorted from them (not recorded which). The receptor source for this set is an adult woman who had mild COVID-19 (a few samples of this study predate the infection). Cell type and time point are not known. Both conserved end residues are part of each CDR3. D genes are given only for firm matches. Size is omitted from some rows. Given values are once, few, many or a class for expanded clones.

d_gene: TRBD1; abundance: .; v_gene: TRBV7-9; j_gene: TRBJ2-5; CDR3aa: CASSYGDRGVETQYF; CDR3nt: TGTGCCAGCAGCTACGGGGACAGGGGCGTGGAGACCCAGTACTTC
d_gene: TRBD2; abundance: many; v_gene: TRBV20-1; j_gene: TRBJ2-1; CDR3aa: CSAHTGTSGRMSYNEQFF; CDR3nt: TGCAGTGCTCACACCGGGACTAGCGGGAGGATGTCCTACAATGAGCAGTTCTTC
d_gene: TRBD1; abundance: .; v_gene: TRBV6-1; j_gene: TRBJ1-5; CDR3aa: CASSDWGQGGRNQPQHF; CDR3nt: TGTGCCAGCAGTGATTGGGGACAGGGAGGACGCAATCAGCCCCAGCATTTT
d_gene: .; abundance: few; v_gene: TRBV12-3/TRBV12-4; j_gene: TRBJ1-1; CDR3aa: CASVPRQENTEAFF; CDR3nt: TGTGCCAGCGTCCCAAGACAGGAGAACACTGAAGCTTTCTTT
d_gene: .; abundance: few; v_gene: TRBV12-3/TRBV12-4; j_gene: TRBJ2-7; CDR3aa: CASSVVRAGAYEQYF; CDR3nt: TGTGCCAGCAGCGTCGTTCGGGCAGGGGCCTACGAGCAGTACTTC
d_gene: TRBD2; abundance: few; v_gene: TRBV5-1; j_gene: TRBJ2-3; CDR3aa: CASSATSTRDTQYF; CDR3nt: TGCGCCAGCAGCGCGACTAGCACCAGAGATACGCAGTATTTT
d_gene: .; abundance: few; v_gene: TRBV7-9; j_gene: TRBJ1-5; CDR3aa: CASSLAGGTQPQHF; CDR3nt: TGTGCCAGCAGCTTAGCGGGGGGAACTCAGCCCCAGCATTTT
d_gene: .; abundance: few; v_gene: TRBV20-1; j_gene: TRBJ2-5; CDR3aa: CSARVDWEETQYF; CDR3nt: TGCAGTGCTAGAGTGGACTGGGAAGAGACCCAGTACTTC
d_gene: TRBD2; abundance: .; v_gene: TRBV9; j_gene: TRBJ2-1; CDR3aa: CASSVRGPGTSGRSSYNEQFF; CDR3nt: TGTGCCAGCAGCGTAAGGGGACCCGGGACTAGCGGAAGGAGCTCCTACAATGAGCAGTTCTTC
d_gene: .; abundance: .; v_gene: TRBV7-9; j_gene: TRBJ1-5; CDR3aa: CASSKGLGSNQPQHF; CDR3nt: TGTGCCAGCAGCAAGGGGTTGGGGTCCAATCAGCCCCAGCATTTT
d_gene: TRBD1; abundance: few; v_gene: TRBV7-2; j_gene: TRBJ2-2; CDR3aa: CASSSSGQLNTGELFF; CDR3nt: TGTGCCAGCAGCTCGTCGGGACAGCTAAACACCGGGGAGCTGTTTTTT
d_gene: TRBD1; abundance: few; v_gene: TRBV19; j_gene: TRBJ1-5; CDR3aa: CASSIPDRASGNQPQHF; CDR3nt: TGTGCCAGTAGTATCCCGGACAGGGCAAGCGGCAATCAGCCCCAGCATTTT
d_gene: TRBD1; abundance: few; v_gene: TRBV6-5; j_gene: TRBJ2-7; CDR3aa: CASSYEDRGPYEQYF; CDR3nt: TGTGCCAGCAGTTATGAGGACAGGGGGCCTTACGAGCAGTACTTC
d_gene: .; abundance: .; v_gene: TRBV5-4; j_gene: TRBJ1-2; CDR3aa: CASSLGGTVAEGHYGYTF; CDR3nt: TGTGCCAGCAGCTTGGGAGGTACGGTGGCAGAAGGACACTATGGCTACACCTTC
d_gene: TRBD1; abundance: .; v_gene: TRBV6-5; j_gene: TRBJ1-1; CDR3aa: CASGLQGRDTEAFF; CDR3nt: TGTGCCAGCGGCCTACAGGGGCGGGACACTGAAGCTTTCTTT
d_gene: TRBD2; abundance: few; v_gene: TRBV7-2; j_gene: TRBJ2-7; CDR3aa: CASSLDPAGGPNEQYF; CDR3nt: TGTGCCAGCAGCTTAGATCCAGCGGGAGGGCCAAACGAGCAGTACTTC
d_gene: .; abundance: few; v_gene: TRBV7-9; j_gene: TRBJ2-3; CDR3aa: CASSPWTDTQYF; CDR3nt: TGTGCCAGCAGCCCATGGACAGATACGCAGTATTTT
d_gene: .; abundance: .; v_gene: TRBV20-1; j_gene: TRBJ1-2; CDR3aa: CSATRDGYTF; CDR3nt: TGCAGTGCTACGCGGGATGGCTACACCTTC
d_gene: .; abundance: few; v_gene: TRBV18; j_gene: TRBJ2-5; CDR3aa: CASSPPRGRGQETQYF; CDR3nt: TGTGCCAGCTCACCACCACGGGGTAGAGGCCAAGAGACCCAGTACTTC
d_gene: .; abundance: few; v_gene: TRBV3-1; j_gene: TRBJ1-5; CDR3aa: CASSQDRSVAQPQHF; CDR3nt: TGTGCCAGCAGCCAAGATCGAAGTGTAGCCCAGCCCCAGCATTTT
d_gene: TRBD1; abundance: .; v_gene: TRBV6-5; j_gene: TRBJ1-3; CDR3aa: CASSPYPGQGLIILSGNTIYF; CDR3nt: TGTGCCAGCAGTCCATATCCGGGACAGGGCCTGATTATCCTCTCTGGAAACACCATATATTTT
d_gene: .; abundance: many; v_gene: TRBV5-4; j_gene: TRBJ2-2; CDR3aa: CASSLGREWTGELFF; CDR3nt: TGTGCCAGCAGCTTGGGCCGGGAGTGGACCGGGGAGCTGTTTTTT
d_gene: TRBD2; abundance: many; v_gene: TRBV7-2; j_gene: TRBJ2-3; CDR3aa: CASSLVYLAGTDTQYF; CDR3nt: TGTGCCAGCAGCTTAGTCTACCTAGCGGGGACAGATACGCAGTATTTT
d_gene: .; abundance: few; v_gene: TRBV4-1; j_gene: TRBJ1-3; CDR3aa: CASSPKQEHSGNTIYF; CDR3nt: TGCGCCAGCAGCCCTAAGCAGGAGCACTCTGGAAACACCATATATTTT